The 13 T cell receptor beta chains below come from one sample, sequenced in a study of T cell responses to AZD1222 COVID-19 vaccine. The repertoire was sequenced with immunoSEQ multiplex PCR; TCRdb's copy has only in-frame clones and lacks some. This table has fewer than 150,000 clones, 90% to 95% appearing once. Source: peripheral blood, taken on day 0 of AZD1222 vaccination. These TCRs come from an adult in good health.

The J gene is TRBJ2-1, the V gene TRBV20-1, with TRBD2 matching over 11 bases. This CDR3 is built from 14 residues. The V segment lost 3 bases and the J segment 9 bases; nucleotides outside the gene matches: 7. Germline CDR1 DFQATT, CDR2 SNEGSKA (reference sequence). The CDR3 nucleotides are TGCAGTGCTAGTAAGGGACTAGCGGTAGGTGAGCAGTTCTTC. Translating it yields CSASKGLAVGEQFF.

The genes are TRBV11-2 and TRBJ2-1; no clear D. Germline V gene sequence: CDR1 SGHAT, CDR2 FQNNGV. Trimming pared 0 bases from V and 10 bases from J, leaving 10 bases between. CDR3 length equals 13 residues. The CDR3 nucleotides read TGTGCCAGCAGCTTAGAGGTAGCCGGGGAGCAGTTCTTC. Translating gives CASSLEVAGEQFF.

This chain connects TRBV12-3 or TRBV12-4 to TRBJ1-2, with D unresolved. V was shortened by 5 bases and J by 5 bases, with 6 bases between the two germline ends. CDR3 size: 11 residues. CDR3 in amino acids: CASSRRYGYTF. The DNA of the CDR3 is TGTGCCAGCAGTCGGAGGTATGGCTACACCTTC.

The gene calls are TRBV5-1 and TRBJ2-1, with D possibly matching TRBD1 (6 bases). CDR3 length: 12 residues. Germline loops: CDR1 SGHRS, CDR2 YFSETQ. V lost 1 base and J 9 bases, leaving 8 bases between the germline ends. The CDR3 bases are TGCGCCAGCAGCTTGACCAGGGGTGAGCAGTTCTTC. Its translation: CASSLTRGEQFF.

V gene TRBV5-5 combines with J gene TRBJ1-1; 7 bases map to TRBD1. The CDR3 length is 15 residues. The V segment lost 1 base and the J segment 3 bases; nucleotides outside the gene matches: 6. Germline CDR1 is SGHKS and CDR2 is YYEKEE (reference sequence). The CDR3 reads CASSLMPGGHTEAFF. DNA of the CDR3: TGTGCCAGCAGCTTGATGCCAGGGGGACACACTGAAGCTTTCTTT.

This rearrangement joins TRBV5-4 to TRBJ2-2, with D perhaps TRBD1 (6 bases). Germline lookup yields CDR1 SGHNT and CDR2 YYREEE (reference sequence). V was pared by 4 bases and J by 4 bases, with 14 bases between. This CDR3 contains 15 residues. The CDR3: CASSTGQITTGELFF. CDR3 bases: TGTGCCAGCAGCACCGGACAGATAACCACCGGGGAGCTGTTTTTT.

The chain joins TRBV6-4 to TRBJ2-1; 11 bases match TRBD2. Germline-derived CDR1 and CDR2 are MRHNA and SNTAGT. Trimming cost V 3 bases and J 4 bases; bases outside gene matches: 2. The CDR3 contains 15 residues. The CDR3 DNA reads TGTGCCAGCAGTGAGATAGCGGGAGGGTACAATGAGCAGTTCTTC. Translation: CASSEIAGGYNEQFF.

The J gene is TRBJ1-1, the V gene TRBV5-5, with a tentative D call TRBD1 (6 bases). Germline CDR1 reads SGHKS; CDR2 reads YYEKEE (reference sequence). The CDR3 sequence is 14 residues long. Trimming removed 2 bases from V and 1 base from J, with 9 bases in between. CDR3 amino acids: CASSFSGQNTEAFF. The CDR3 nucleotides are TGTGCCAGCAGCTTCTCGGGACAGAACACTGAAGCTTTCTTT.

This clone has just one count. This chain connects TRBV11-2 to TRBJ2-1; the D gene is possibly TRBD1 (7 bases). The CDR3 is 15 amino acids. Germline CDR1 SGHAT, CDR2 FQNNGV. V lost 5 bases, J lost 1 base, and 12 bases lay in between. The CDR3: CASSTSGGSYNEQFF. The CDR3 coding sequence is TGTGCCAGCAGCACCTCAGGGGGGTCCTACAATGAGCAGTTCTTC.

The rearrangement joins TRBV27 to TRBJ1-1; D not resolved. The CDR3 has 13 amino acids. V gave up 5 bases and J gave up 1 base, with 8 bases separating them. In germline, CDR1 is MNHEY, CDR2 SMNVEV (reference sequence). The CDR3 bases are TGTGCCAGCAGTCCCCGAGGGAACACTGAAGCTTTCTTT. It codes for CASSPRGNTEAFF.

The chain is built from TRBV5-1 and TRBJ2-3; possibly TRBD1 or TRBD2 for D (5 bases each). CDR3 size: 15 residues. Germline assignment: CDR1 SGHRS and CDR2 YFSETQ. V lost 4 bases, J lost 1 base, and 13 bases lay in between. This CDR3 reads CASSPPGTGTDTQYF. In DNA, the CDR3 is TGCGCCAGCAGCCCCCCCGGGACCGGCACAGATACGCAGTATTTT.

This sequence joins TRBV28 and TRBJ1-5, with a tentative D call TRBD1 (5 bases). With 3 bases removed from V and 7 bases from J, the gap between germline ends came to 16 bases. CDR1 is MDHEN, CDR2 SYDVKM, per germline. This CDR3 contains 15 residues. Written as DNA, the CDR3 is TGTGCCAGCAGTTTCCTACAGGAAATGAAACAGCCCCAGCATTTT. This encodes CASSFLQEMKQPQHF.

This CDR3 reads CASSADPYEQYF. CDR3 nucleotides: TGTGCCAGCAGCGCCGACCCGTACGAGCAGTACTTC. The rearrangement links TRBV7-9 to TRBJ2-7; D remains unclear. This CDR3 comprises 12 residues. V was cut by 5 bases and J by 4 bases, with 9 bases left in between. Looked up from germline, CDR1 is SEHNR and CDR2 is FQNEAQ (reference sequence).